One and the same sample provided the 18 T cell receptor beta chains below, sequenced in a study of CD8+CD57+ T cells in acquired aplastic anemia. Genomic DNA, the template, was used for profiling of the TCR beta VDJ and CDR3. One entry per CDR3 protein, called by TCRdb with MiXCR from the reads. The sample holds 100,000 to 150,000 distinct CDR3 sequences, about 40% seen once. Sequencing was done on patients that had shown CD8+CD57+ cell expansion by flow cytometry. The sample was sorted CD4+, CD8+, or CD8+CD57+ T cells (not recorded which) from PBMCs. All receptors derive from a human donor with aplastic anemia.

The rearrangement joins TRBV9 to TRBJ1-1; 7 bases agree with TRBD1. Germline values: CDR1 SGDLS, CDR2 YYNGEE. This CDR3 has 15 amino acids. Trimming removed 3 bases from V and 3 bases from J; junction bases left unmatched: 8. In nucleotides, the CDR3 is TGTGCCAGCAGCGGCCGGGACAGCACTGACACTGAAGCTTTCTTT. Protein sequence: CASSGRDSTDTEAFF.

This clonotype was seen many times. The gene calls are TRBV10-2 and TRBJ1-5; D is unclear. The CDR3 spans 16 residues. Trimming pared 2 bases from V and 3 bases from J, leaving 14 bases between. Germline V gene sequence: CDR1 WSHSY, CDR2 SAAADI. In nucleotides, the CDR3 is TGCGCCAGCAGTGAGAAGAGTTTGGGGAACAATCAGCCCCAGCATTTT. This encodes CASSEKSLGNNQPQHF.

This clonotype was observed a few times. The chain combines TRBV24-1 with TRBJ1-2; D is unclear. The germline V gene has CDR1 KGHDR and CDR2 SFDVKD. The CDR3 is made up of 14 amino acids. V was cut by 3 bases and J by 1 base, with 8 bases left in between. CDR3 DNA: TGTGCCACCAGTGATATACAGATTAACTATGGCTACACCTTC. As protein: CATSDIQINYGYTF.

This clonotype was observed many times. DNA for the CDR3: TGTGCCAGCAGCAGTTCGGGGGGGGGCAAAAACTATGGCTACACCTTC. Translating it yields CASSSSGGGKNYGYTF. The chain employs TRBV5-5 and TRBJ1-2; D is possibly TRBD1 (6 bases). There are 16 residues in the CDR3. The V gene's germline CDR1 is SGHKS and CDR2 YYEKEE (reference sequence). The ends were cut back, 4 bases at V and 2 bases at J, with 18 bases in the middle. The full variable domain, its missing parts supplied by reference TRBV5-5 and TRBJ1-2, is DAGVTQSPTHLIKTRGQQVTLRCSPISGHKSVSWYQQVLGQGPQFIFQYYEKEERGRGNFPDRFSARQFPNYSSELNVNALLLGDSALYLCASSSSGGGKNYGYTFGSGTRLTVV.

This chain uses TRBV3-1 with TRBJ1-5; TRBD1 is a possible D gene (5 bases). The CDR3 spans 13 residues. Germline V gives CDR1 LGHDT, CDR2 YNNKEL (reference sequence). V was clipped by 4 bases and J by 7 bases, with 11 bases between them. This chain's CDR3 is CASSPSRDQPQHF. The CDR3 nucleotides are TGTGCCAGCAGCCCCTCGAGGGACCAGCCCCAGCATTTT.

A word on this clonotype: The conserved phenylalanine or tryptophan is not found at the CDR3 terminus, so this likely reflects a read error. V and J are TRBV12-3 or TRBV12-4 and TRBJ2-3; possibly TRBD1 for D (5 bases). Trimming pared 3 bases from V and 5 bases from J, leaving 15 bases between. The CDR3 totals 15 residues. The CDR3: CASSFWQGKIDTQYS. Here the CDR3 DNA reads TGTGCCAGCAGTTTTTGGCAGGGCAAAATAGATACGCAGTATTCT.

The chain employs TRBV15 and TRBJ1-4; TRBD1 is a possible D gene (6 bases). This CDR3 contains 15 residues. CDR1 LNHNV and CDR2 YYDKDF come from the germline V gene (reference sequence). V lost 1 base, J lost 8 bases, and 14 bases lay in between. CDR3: CATSRGGRGGEKLFF. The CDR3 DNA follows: TGTGCCACCAGCAGAGGAGGGAGGGGGGGAGAAAAACTGTTTTTT.

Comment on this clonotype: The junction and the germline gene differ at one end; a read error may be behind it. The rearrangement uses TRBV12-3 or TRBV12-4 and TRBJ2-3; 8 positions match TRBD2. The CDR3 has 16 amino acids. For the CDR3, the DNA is TGTGCCAGCAGATTAGGGGTAGCGGGGACCACAGATACGCAGTATTTT. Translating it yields CASRLGVAGTTDTQYF.

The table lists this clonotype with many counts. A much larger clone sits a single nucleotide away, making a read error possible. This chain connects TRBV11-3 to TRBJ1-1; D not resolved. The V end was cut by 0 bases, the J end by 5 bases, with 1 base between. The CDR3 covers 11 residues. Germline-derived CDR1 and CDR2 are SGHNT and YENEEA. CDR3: CASSLETEAFF. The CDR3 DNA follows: TGTGCCAGCAGCTTAGAGACTGAAGCTTTCTTT.

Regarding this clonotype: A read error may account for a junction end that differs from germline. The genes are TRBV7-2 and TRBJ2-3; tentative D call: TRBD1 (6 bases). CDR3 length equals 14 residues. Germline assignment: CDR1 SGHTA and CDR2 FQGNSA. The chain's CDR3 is CASSFRLRTDMQYF. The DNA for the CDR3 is TGCGCCAGCAGCTTCCGGCTTCGGACAGATATGCAGTATTTT. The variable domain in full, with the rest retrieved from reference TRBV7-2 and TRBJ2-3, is GAGVSQSPSNKVTEKGKDVELRCDPISGHTALYWYRQSLGQGLEFLIYFQGNSAPDKSGLPSDRFSAERTGGSVSTLTIQRTQQEDSAVYLCASSFRLRTDMQYFGPGTRLTVL.

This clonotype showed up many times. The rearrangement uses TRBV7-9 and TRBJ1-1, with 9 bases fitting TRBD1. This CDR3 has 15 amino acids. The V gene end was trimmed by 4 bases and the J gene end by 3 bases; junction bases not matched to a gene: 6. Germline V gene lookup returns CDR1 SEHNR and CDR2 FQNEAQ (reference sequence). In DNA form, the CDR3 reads TGTGCCAGCAGCTCTACGACAGGGGGACACACTGAAGCTTTCTTT. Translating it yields CASSSTTGGHTEAFF.

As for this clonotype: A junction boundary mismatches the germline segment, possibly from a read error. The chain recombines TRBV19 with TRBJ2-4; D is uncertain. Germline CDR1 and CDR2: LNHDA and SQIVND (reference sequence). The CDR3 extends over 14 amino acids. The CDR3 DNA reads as TGTGCCAGTAGTATTTCAATAGCCAGAAACACTCAGTACTTC. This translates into CASSISIARNTQYF.

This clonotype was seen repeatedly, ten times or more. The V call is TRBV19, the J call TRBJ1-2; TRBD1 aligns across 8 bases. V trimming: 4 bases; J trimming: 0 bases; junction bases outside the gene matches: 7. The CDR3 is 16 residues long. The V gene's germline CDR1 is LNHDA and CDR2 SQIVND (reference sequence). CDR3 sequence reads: CASSTNTGGPNYGYTF. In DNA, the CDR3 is TGTGCCAGTAGTACCAATACAGGGGGTCCTAACTATGGCTACACCTTC.

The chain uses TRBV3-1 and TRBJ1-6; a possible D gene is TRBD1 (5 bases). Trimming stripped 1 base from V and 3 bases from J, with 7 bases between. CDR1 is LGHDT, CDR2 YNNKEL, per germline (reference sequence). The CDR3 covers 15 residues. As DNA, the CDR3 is TGTGCCAGCAGCCAAGGAGACAGCTATAATTCACCCCTCCACTTT. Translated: CASSQGDSYNSPLHF.

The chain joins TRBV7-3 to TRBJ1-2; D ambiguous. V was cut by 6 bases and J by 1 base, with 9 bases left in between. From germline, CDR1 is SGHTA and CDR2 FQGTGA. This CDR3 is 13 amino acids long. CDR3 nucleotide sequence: TGTGCCAGCAGTGTCTACCGTAACTATGGCTACACCTTC. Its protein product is CASSVYRNYGYTF.

Here the CDR3 reads CASSQTGAFF. DNA of the CDR3: TGTGCCAGCAGTCAGACAGGAGCTTTCTTT. The chain carries TRBV25-1 and TRBJ1-1, with D perhaps TRBD1 (6 bases). V lost 5 bases to trimming and J lost 10 bases, with 8 bases between them. The CDR3 covers 10 residues. Germline V CDR1 and CDR2: MGHDK, SYGVNS.

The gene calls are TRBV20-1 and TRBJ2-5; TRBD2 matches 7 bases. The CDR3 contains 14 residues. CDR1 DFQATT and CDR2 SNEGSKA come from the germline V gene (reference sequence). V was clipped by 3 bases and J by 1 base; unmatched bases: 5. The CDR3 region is CSASLAVAQETQYF. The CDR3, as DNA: TGCAGTGCTAGTCTAGCGGTCGCCCAAGAGACCCAGTACTTC.

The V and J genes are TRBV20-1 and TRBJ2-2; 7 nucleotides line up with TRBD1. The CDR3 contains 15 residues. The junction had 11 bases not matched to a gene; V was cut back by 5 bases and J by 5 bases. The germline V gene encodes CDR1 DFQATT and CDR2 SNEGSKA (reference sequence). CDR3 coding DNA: TGCAGTGCTCGTACCGGGACAGCACTAACCGGGGAGCTGTTTTTT. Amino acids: CSARTGTALTGELFF.